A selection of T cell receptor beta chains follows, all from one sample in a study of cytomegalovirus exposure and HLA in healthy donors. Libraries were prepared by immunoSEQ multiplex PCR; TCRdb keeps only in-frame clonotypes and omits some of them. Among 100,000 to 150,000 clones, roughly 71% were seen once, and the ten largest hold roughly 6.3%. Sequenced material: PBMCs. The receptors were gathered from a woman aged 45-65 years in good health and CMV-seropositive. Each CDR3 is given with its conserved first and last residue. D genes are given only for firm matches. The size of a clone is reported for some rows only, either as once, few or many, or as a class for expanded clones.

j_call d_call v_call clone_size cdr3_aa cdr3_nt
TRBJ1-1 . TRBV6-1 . CASSVGGTEAFF TGTGCCAGCAGTGTGGGGGGCACTGAAGCTTTCTTT
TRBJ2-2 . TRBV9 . CASSKWEPPGELFF TGTGCCAGCAGCAAATGGGAGCCTCCCGGGGAGCTGTTTTTT
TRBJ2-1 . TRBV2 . CATESSRVLLNEQFF TGTGCCACCGAATCCTCCAGGGTGTTGCTCAATGAGCAGTTCTTC
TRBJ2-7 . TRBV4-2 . CASSLANSYEQYF TGTGCCAGCAGCTTAGCGAATTCCTACGAGCAGTACTTC
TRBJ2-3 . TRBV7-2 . CASSSYTDTQYF TGTGCCAGCAGCTCTTACACAGATACTCAGTATTTT
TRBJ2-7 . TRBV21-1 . CASSSNRAPPLYEQYF TGTGCCAGCAGCAGTAACAGGGCGCCGCCTCTCTACGAGCAGTACTTC
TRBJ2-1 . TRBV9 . CASSAAQPGGEQFF TGTGCCAGCAGCGCTGCTCAGCCCGGAGGAGAGCAGTTCTTC
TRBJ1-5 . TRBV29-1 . CSVEGPNQPQHF TGCAGCGTTGAAGGGCCCAATCAGCCCCAGCATTTT
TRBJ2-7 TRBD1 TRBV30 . CAWSSGTAREQYF TGTGCCTGGAGTTCGGGGACAGCTCGCGAGCAGTACTTC
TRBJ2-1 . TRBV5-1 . CASLGLKDNEQFF TGCGCCAGCTTGGGACTCAAGGACAATGAGCAGTTCTTC
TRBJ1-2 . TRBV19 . CASSWGGTRNYGYTF TGTGCCAGTAGTTGGGGGGGGACCCGTAACTATGGCTACACCTTC
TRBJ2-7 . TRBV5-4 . CASSLGDMVIPYEQYF TGTGCCAGCAGCTTGGGGGACATGGTAATCCCCTACGAGCAGTACTTC
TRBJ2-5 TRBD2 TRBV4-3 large CASSQGFTSGETQYF TGCGCCAGCAGCCAAGGGTTCACTAGCGGGGAGACCCAGTACTTC
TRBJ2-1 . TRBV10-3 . CAITRGESYNEQFF TGTGCCATCACGCGGGGTGAATCCTACAATGAGCAGTTCTTC
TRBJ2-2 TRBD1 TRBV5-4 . CASSQTGSGELFF TGTGCCAGCAGCCAGACAGGGTCCGGGGAGCTGTTTTTT
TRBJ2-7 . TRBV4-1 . CASSQVAGPDPAYEQYF TGCGCCAGCAGCCAAGTCGCGGGCCCGGATCCGGCCTACGAGCAGTACTTC
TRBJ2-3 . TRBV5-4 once CASSWPERDTQYF TGTGCCAGCAGCTGGCCGGAGAGGGATACGCAGTATTTT
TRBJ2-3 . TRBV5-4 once CASSTYRASPDTQYF TGTGCCAGCAGCACCTACCGAGCGTCCCCAGATACGCAGTATTTT
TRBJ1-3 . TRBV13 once CASGRQGKAGNTIYF TGTGCCAGCGGTCGGCAGGGTAAGGCTGGAAACACCATATATTTT
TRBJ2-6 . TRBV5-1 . CASSLRGDSGANVLTF TGCGCCAGCAGCCTACGCGGGGATTCTGGGGCCAACGTCCTGACTTTC
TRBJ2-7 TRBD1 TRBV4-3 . CASSQLNTGTGGFEQYF TGCGCCAGCAGCCAACTTAACACCGGGACAGGGGGCTTCGAGCAGTACTTC
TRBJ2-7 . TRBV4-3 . CASSQAGVSYEQYF TGCGCCAGCAGCCAAGCGGGGGTCTCCTACGAGCAGTACTTC
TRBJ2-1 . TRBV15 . CATSRRDTNEQFF TGTGCCACCAGCAGAAGGGACACCAATGAGCAGTTCTTC
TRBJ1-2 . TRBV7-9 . CASSLAPTGPSGGYTF TGTGCCAGCAGCTTAGCCCCCACAGGCCCTTCTGGTGGCTACACCTTC
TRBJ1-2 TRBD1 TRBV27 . CASSYRGREVYGYPF TGTGCCAGCAGCTACAGGGGGCGCGAGGTCTATGGCTACCCCTTC
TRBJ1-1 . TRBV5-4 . CAITQNPEAFF TGTGCCATCACACAGAACCCTGAAGCTTTCTTT
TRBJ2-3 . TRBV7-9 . CASSRRAQGGLIDTQYF TGTGCCAGCAGCCGTAGGGCGCAGGGTGGACTAATCGATACGCAGTATTTT
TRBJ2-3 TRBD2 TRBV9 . CASSPSGGVVDTQYF TGTGCCAGCAGCCCGTCCGGGGGGGTAGTAGATACGCAGTATTTT
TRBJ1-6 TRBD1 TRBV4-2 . CASSTSGTDYNSPLHF TGTGCCAGCAGCACGTCGGGGACAGATTATAATTCACCCCTCCACTTT
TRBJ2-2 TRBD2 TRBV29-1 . CSVGAGMNTGELFF TGCAGCGTTGGAGCGGGGATGAACACCGGGGAGCTGTTTTTT
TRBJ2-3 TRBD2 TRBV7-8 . CASSLAGPAGTDTQYF TGTGCCAGCAGCTTAGCGGGGCCAGCGGGGACAGATACGCAGTATTTT
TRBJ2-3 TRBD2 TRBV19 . CASSTSGGNTDTQYF TGTGCCAGTAGTACTAGCGGGGGGAACACAGATACGCAGTATTTT
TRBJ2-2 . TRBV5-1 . CASSLDPEPSTGELFF TGCGCCAGCAGCTTGGACCCAGAACCAAGCACCGGGGAGCTGTTTTTT
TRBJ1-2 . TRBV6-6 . CASRPRGGSMPYGYTF TGTGCCAGCAGGCCACGAGGAGGGTCGATGCCCTATGGCTACACCTTC
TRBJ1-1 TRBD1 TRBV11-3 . CASFPSGTGRLTEAFF TGTGCCAGCTTCCCATCCGGGACAGGGAGGCTCACTGAAGCTTTCTTT
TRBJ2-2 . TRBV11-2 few CASSPRGRGDTGELFF TGTGCCAGCAGTCCGCGGGGGCGCGGGGACACCGGGGAGCTGTTTTTT
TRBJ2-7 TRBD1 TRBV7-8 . CASSPIAGTGIKQYF TGTGCCAGCAGCCCGATTGCCGGGACAGGGATAAAGCAGTACTTC
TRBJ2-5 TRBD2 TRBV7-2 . CASSLGGGKETQYF TGTGCCAGCAGCTTAGGCGGGGGGAAAGAGACCCAGTACTTC
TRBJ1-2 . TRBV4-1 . CASSQGGVNYGYTF TGCGCCAGCAGCCAAGGGGGGGTTAACTATGGCTACACCTTC
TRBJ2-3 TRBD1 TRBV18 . CASSPQTGGRTDTQYF TGTGCCAGCTCACCTCAAACAGGGGGCCGGACAGATACGCAGTATTTT